This TCR beta chain derives from a study of memory CD4+ T cells and cytomegalovirus serostatus. Findings and caveats of the study: The CMV-associated TCR signature appears largely within the CD4+ memory repertoire.

The sort gate was single viable CD3+CD4+CD8-CD45RO+ cells for memory CD4+ T cells. About this clone: Its antigen is unknown.

Generated by immunoSEQ multiplex PCR, the TCRdb table keeps only in-frame clones and is missing some. Of some 67,000 clones in the sample, about three quarters were seen once. V was pared by 4 bases and J by 6 bases, with 10 bases between. Germline lookup yields CDR1 SGHNT and CDR2 YYREEE (reference sequence). This CDR3 is 12 amino acids long. The V gene is TRBV5-4, the J gene TRBJ1-1, with D tentatively TRBD1 (5 bases). Sample: memory CD4+ T cells from blood. The source is an adult in good health and CMV-seropositive. CDR3 residues: CASSLAGSEAFF. As DNA, the CDR3 is TGTGCCAGCAGCCTTGCAGGGTCTGAAGCTTTCTTT.